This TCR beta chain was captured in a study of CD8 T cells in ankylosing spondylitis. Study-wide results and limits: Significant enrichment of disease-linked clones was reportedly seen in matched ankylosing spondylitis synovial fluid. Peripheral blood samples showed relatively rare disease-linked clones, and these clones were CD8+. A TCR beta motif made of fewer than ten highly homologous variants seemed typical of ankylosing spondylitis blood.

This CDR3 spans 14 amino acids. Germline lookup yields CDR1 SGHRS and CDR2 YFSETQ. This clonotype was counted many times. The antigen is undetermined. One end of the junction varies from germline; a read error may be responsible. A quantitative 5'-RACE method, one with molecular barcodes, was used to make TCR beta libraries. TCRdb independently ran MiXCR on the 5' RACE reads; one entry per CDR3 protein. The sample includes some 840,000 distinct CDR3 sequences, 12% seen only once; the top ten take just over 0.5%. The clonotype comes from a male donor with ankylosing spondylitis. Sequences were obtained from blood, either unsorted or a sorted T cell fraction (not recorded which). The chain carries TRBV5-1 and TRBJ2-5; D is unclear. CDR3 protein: CASSLEGFGETQYF. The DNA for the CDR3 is TGTGCCAGCAGCTTAGAAGGTTTTGGGGAGACCCAGTACTTC.